Listed below are T cell receptor beta chains from one sample, sequenced in a study of cytomegalovirus exposure and HLA in healthy donors. Only in-frame clones appear in the TCRdb table, and some are missing; sequencing was by immunoSEQ multiplex PCR. The table lists 150,000 to 190,000 clones, approximately 79% of them singletons, with around 6.6% in the top ten. The sequencing sample was made of PBMCs. Receptor source: a woman aged 45-65 years in good health and CMV-seropositive. CDR3s include the opening cysteine and the closing phenylalanine or tryptophan. D genes are given only for firm matches. The size entry is marked missing in some rows and otherwise reads once, few, many or a size class.

V gene: TRBV7-9
clone size: .
J gene: TRBJ1-2
D gene: TRBD1
CDR3 DNA: TGTTCCAGCAGCTTAGAATACAGGGGTGGTACCTTC
CDR3 protein: CSSSLEYRGGTF

V gene: TRBV7-8
clone size: .
J gene: TRBJ1-2
D gene: TRBD1
CDR3 DNA: TGTGCCAGCAGCCGGACAGGGACTAACTATGGCTACACCTTC
CDR3 protein: CASSRTGTNYGYTF

V gene: TRBV28
clone size: few
J gene: TRBJ1-4
D gene: TRBD1
CDR3 DNA: TGTGCCAGCACCTCCGGGACAGGGAATGAAAAACTGTTTTTT
CDR3 protein: CASTSGTGNEKLFF

V gene: TRBV5-1
clone size: .
J gene: TRBJ1-6
D gene: .
CDR3 DNA: TGCGCCAGCAGCGCGGCAGGGGCTAATTCACCCCTCCACTTT
CDR3 protein: CASSAAGANSPLHF

V gene: TRBV6-5
clone size: once
J gene: TRBJ2-2
D gene: .
CDR3 DNA: TGTGCCAGCAGACCCCTCCTAACCGGGGAGCTGTTTTTT
CDR3 protein: CASRPLLTGELFF

V gene: TRBV10-3
clone size: .
J gene: TRBJ2-7
D gene: TRBD1
CDR3 DNA: TGTGCCATCAGGATACAGGGGGCCGAAAACTACGAGCAGTACTTC
CDR3 protein: CAIRIQGAENYEQYF

V gene: TRBV5-1
clone size: .
J gene: TRBJ1-4
D gene: .
CDR3 DNA: TGCGCCAGCGGACCGCAGGGGACCCCGGGGGAAAAACTGTTTTTT
CDR3 protein: CASGPQGTPGEKLFF

V gene: TRBV10-2
clone size: .
J gene: TRBJ2-2
D gene: .
CDR3 DNA: TGCGCCAGCGGAGGGCAGGGAAGTATCACCGGGGAGCTGTTTTTT
CDR3 protein: CASGGQGSITGELFF

V gene: TRBV7-3
clone size: .
J gene: TRBJ2-2
D gene: .
CDR3 DNA: TGTGCCAGCAGCTTCGGCCGGAGCGGGGAGCTGTTTTTT
CDR3 protein: CASSFGRSGELFF

V gene: TRBV6-5
clone size: .
J gene: TRBJ2-6
D gene: .
CDR3 DNA: TGTGCCAGCCTAAAGAGGGAGCCTGGGGCCAACGTCCTGACTTTC
CDR3 protein: CASLKREPGANVLTF

V gene: TRBV19
clone size: .
J gene: TRBJ2-7
D gene: TRBD2
CDR3 DNA: TGTGCCAGTAGTATGGCGGGGGGTCTTTCCTACGAGCAGTACTTC
CDR3 protein: CASSMAGGLSYEQYF

V gene: TRBV30
clone size: .
J gene: TRBJ1-2
D gene: .
CDR3 DNA: TGTGCCTGGAGTGTACGCGGGGGCCACTATGGCTACACCTTC
CDR3 protein: CAWSVRGGHYGYTF

V gene: TRBV7-9
clone size: few
J gene: TRBJ1-1
D gene: .
CDR3 DNA: TGTGCCAGCGCGGCCTCTGAAGCTTTCTTT
CDR3 protein: CASAASEAFF

V gene: TRBV9
clone size: .
J gene: TRBJ1-1
D gene: .
CDR3 DNA: TGTGCCAGCAGCGTAGGAGGGCACACTGAAGCTTTCTTT
CDR3 protein: CASSVGGHTEAFF

V gene: TRBV25-1
clone size: .
J gene: TRBJ1-1
D gene: .
CDR3 DNA: TGTGCCAGCGGGGAGCACACTGAAGCTTTCTTT
CDR3 protein: CASGEHTEAFF

V gene: TRBV5-4
clone size: .
J gene: TRBJ2-2
D gene: TRBD1
CDR3 DNA: TGTGCCAGCAGCGCAGGGACAGGGTCAACCGGGGAGCTGTTTTTT
CDR3 protein: CASSAGTGSTGELFF

V gene: TRBV30
clone size: once
J gene: TRBJ1-1
D gene: TRBD1
CDR3 DNA: TGTGCCTGGAGTGGAGGATGGGACAGGGGCTACAGGGACACTGAAGCTTTCTTT
CDR3 protein: CAWSGGWDRGYRDTEAFF

V gene: TRBV19
clone size: once
J gene: TRBJ2-1
D gene: TRBD2
CDR3 DNA: TGTGCCAGTAGTATCGCTAGCGGGGGGAACAATGAGCAGTTCTTC
CDR3 protein: CASSIASGGNNEQFF

V gene: TRBV28
clone size: .
J gene: TRBJ1-2
D gene: .
CDR3 DNA: TGTGCCAGCAGTGGGGCAGGGATGAGTAACTATGGCTACACCTTC
CDR3 protein: CASSGAGMSNYGYTF

V gene: TRBV28
clone size: .
J gene: TRBJ1-2
D gene: .
CDR3 DNA: TGTGCCAGCAGTAAAGGAGGCTATGGCTACACCTTC
CDR3 protein: CASSKGGYGYTF

V gene: TRBV7-9
clone size: .
J gene: TRBJ2-2
D gene: TRBD1
CDR3 DNA: TGTGCCAGCAGCCCAAAAGGACAGGGGAGCACCGGGGAGCTGTTTTTT
CDR3 protein: CASSPKGQGSTGELFF

V gene: TRBV6-1
clone size: .
J gene: TRBJ2-2
D gene: .
CDR3 DNA: TGTGCCAGCAGTGAAGAGGGGGGGGTGGCCGGGGAGCTGTTTTTT
CDR3 protein: CASSEEGGVAGELFF

V gene: TRBV19
clone size: .
J gene: TRBJ2-7
D gene: .
CDR3 DNA: TGTGCCAGTAGTATAGTCTGGGGCTTCGAGCAGTACTTC
CDR3 protein: CASSIVWGFEQYF

V gene: TRBV2
clone size: .
J gene: TRBJ2-6
D gene: TRBD1
CDR3 DNA: TGTGCCAGCAGTAGGGGGACAGGTTCTGGGGCCAACGTCCTGACTTTC
CDR3 protein: CASSRGTGSGANVLTF

V gene: TRBV5-1
clone size: .
J gene: TRBJ1-2
D gene: .
CDR3 DNA: TGCGCCAGTTGGGGGGGTATAGACTATGGCTACACCTTC
CDR3 protein: CASWGGIDYGYTF

V gene: TRBV2
clone size: .
J gene: TRBJ1-1
D gene: .
CDR3 DNA: TGTGCCAGCAGTGCCCTGGGGCAAGCTTTCTTT
CDR3 protein: CASSALGQAFF

V gene: TRBV27
clone size: .
J gene: TRBJ1-3
D gene: .
CDR3 DNA: TGTGCCAGCAGGCCCCGGGCGGGGGGGGCCGGCTCTGGAAACACCATATATTTT
CDR3 protein: CASRPRAGGAGSGNTIYF

V gene: TRBV6-5
clone size: .
J gene: TRBJ1-2
D gene: .
CDR3 DNA: TGTGCCAGCAGCCTAACCGACAAATATGGCTACACCTTC
CDR3 protein: CASSLTDKYGYTF

V gene: TRBV30
clone size: .
J gene: TRBJ2-5
D gene: TRBD2
CDR3 DNA: TGTGCCTGGAGTATCCCTGGGGGACTACAAGAGACCCAGTACTTC
CDR3 protein: CAWSIPGGLQETQYF

V gene: TRBV28
clone size: once
J gene: TRBJ2-7
D gene: TRBD1
CDR3 DNA: TGTGCCAGTTTGGACAGGGGAAGATACGAGCAGTACTTC
CDR3 protein: CASLDRGRYEQYF

V gene: TRBV5-8
clone size: .
J gene: TRBJ2-2
D gene: TRBD1
CDR3 DNA: TGTGCCAGCAGTTCCGGGACAGCGAACACCGGGGAGCTGTTTTTT
CDR3 protein: CASSSGTANTGELFF

V gene: TRBV25-1
clone size: .
J gene: TRBJ2-5
D gene: TRBD2
CDR3 DNA: TGTGCCAGCAGTGAGGGAGCGGGGTACCAAGAGACCCAGTACTTC
CDR3 protein: CASSEGAGYQETQYF

V gene: TRBV19
clone size: .
J gene: TRBJ1-1
D gene: TRBD1
CDR3 DNA: TGTGCCAGTAGTATAGTAGGAGCAGGGGGCCGAGGTACTGAAGCTTTCTTT
CDR3 protein: CASSIVGAGGRGTEAFF

V gene: TRBV5-6
clone size: .
J gene: TRBJ2-1
D gene: TRBD2
CDR3 DNA: TGTGCCAGCAGCTTCCCCACGGGCGGGGGGTACAATGAGCAGTTCTTC
CDR3 protein: CASSFPTGGGYNEQFF

V gene: TRBV29-1
clone size: .
J gene: TRBJ1-1
D gene: .
CDR3 DNA: TGCAGCGTTGAAGACAGGGCCCCGAACACTGAAGCTTTCTTT
CDR3 protein: CSVEDRAPNTEAFF

V gene: TRBV11-2
clone size: .
J gene: TRBJ2-7
D gene: TRBD2
CDR3 DNA: TGTGCCAGCAGCATTAAACTAGCGGAATACGAGCAGTACTTC
CDR3 protein: CASSIKLAEYEQYF

V gene: TRBV7-3
clone size: .
J gene: TRBJ2-1
D gene: .
CDR3 DNA: TGTGCCAGCAGCTTAACGGGGCGTGGTGAGCAGTTCTTC
CDR3 protein: CASSLTGRGEQFF

V gene: TRBV19
clone size: .
J gene: TRBJ2-1
D gene: .
CDR3 DNA: TGTGCCAGTAGTATGACCAAGACAGTTGAGCAGTTCTTC
CDR3 protein: CASSMTKTVEQFF

V gene: TRBV19
clone size: few
J gene: TRBJ1-2
D gene: TRBD1
CDR3 DNA: TGTGCCAGTAACCTCGGACAGGGCTGGGATGGCTACACCTTC
CDR3 protein: CASNLGQGWDGYTF

V gene: TRBV10-2
clone size: .
J gene: TRBJ2-7
D gene: .
CDR3 DNA: TGCGCCAGCAGCGTTCAGGGATTCGAGCAGTACTTC
CDR3 protein: CASSVQGFEQYF

V gene: TRBV5-4
clone size: .
J gene: TRBJ1-2
D gene: TRBD1
CDR3 DNA: TGTGCCAGCAGCGGGGGACAGGGGACCTATGGCTACACCTTC
CDR3 protein: CASSGGQGTYGYTF